These 23 T cell receptor beta chains were all obtained from the same sample, sequenced in a study of cytomegalovirus exposure and HLA in healthy donors (dated by TCRdb to about 2017). The library was made by the immunoSEQ multiplex PCR assay. Held by TCRdb, this immuneACCESS table contains in-frame sequences only and omits some clones. Under half of the omission traces to an unresolved V gene where checked; the cause of the rest is unknown. Recorded for this sample are approximately 280,000 clones; 85% to 90% of them occurred a single time. The ten largest account for approximately 0.9% of the sample. The sample consisted of PBMCs. These receptor sequences come from a woman aged 18-29 years in good health and CMV-seronegative.

The chain uses TRBV5-6 and TRBJ2-1; D possibly corresponds to TRBD2 (5 bases). The V gene lost 4 bases and the J gene lost 0 bases, with 11 bases spanning the gap. There are 15 residues in the CDR3. Germline V CDR1 and CDR2: SGHDT, YYEEEE. The CDR3 DNA sequence: TGTGCCAGCAGCCCGTTCCTAGCCTCCTACAATGAGCAGTTCTTC. Translation gives CASSPFLASYNEQFF.

This chain links TRBV2 with TRBJ2-7, with 8 bases matching TRBD2. This CDR3 has 14 residues. Germline CDR1 SNHLY, CDR2 FYNNEI. V lost 3 bases to trimming and J lost 3 bases; unmatched junction nucleotides: 4. The DNA for the CDR3 is TGTGCCAGCAGTGACCAGCGGGGGAACTACGAGCAGTACTTC. It encodes CASSDQRGNYEQYF.

The chain couples TRBV7-9 to TRBJ2-1, with 14 bases that match TRBD2. This CDR3 has 16 amino acids. Losses at the gene ends were 5 bases for V and 9 bases for J; bases not matched to a gene: 9. CDR1 and CDR2 from the germline V gene are SEHNR and FQNEAQ (reference sequence). Here the CDR3 DNA reads TGTGCCAGCAGCCCTCTAGGACTAGCGGGAGGTCCTGAGCAGTTCTTC. Protein: CASSPLGLAGGPEQFF.

The rearrangement links TRBV30 to TRBJ1-1, with unresolved D. V was shortened by 3 bases and J by 5 bases, with 10 bases between the two germline ends. This CDR3 has 12 amino acids. Looked up from germline, CDR1 is GTSNPN and CDR2 is SVGIG (reference sequence). In DNA form, the CDR3 reads TGTGCCTGGAGCTCGGTAAGAACTGAAGCTTTCTTT. It specifies CAWSSVRTEAFF.

The rearrangement uses TRBV15 and TRBJ2-7; 12 nucleotides line up with TRBD1. The CDR3 consists of 13 residues. V lost 7 bases, J lost 6 bases, and 4 bases stayed unmatched. Germline V gives CDR1 LNHNV, CDR2 YYDKDF (reference sequence). CDR3 amino acids: CATNGDRGREQYF. CDR3 DNA sequence: TGTGCCACCAACGGGGACAGGGGGCGCGAGCAGTACTTC.

The V gene is TRBV5-1, the J gene TRBJ1-2; no firm D call. Trimming pared 4 bases from V and 5 bases from J, leaving 18 bases between. Germline V gene data show CDR1 as SGHRS and CDR2 as YFSETQ. CDR3 length: 15 residues. CDR3: CASSGGGGREYGYTF. As DNA, the CDR3 is TGCGCCAGCAGCGGTGGAGGAGGAAGGGAATATGGCTACACCTTC.

The chain uses TRBV19 and TRBJ1-1, with D perhaps matching TRBD1 (6 bases). This CDR3 is built from 11 residues. V was shortened by 3 bases and J by 11 bases, with 10 bases between the two germline ends. Germline V CDR1 and CDR2: LNHDA, SQIVND (reference sequence). CDR3 DNA sequence: TGTGCCAGTAGTATGACAGGACTGGCTTTCTTT. The encoded protein is CASSMTGLAFF.

The gene calls are TRBV4-3 and TRBJ2-2; D remains unclear. Trimming took off 9 bases at V and 5 bases at J, with 10 bases between the two ends. The CDR3 length is 12 residues. Germline CDR1 and CDR2: LGHNA and YSLEER. The CDR3 region is CARILETGELFF. The CDR3 DNA sequence: TGCGCCAGGATCCTAGAAACCGGGGAGCTGTTTTTT.

This chain links TRBV19 with TRBJ2-7; TRBD1 matches at 9 bases. Trimming removed 9 bases from V and 2 bases from J; junction bases left unmatched: 5. The CDR3 is 13 amino acids. Germline CDR1 LNHDA, CDR2 SQIVND (reference sequence). The CDR3, as DNA: TGTGCCAGCGGGGACAGGGCCGCCTACGAGCAGTACTTC. Its translation is CASGDRAAYEQYF. Drawing the rest from reference TRBV19 and TRBJ2-7, the complete variable domain is DGGITQSPKYLFRKEGQNVTLSCEQNLNHDAMYWYRQDPGQGLRLIYYSQIVNDFQKGDIAEGYSVSREKKESFPLTVTSAQKNPTAFYLCASGDRAAYEQYFGPGTRLTVT.

In this sample, this clone turned up once. The rearrangement uses TRBV5-6 and TRBJ2-7; no clear D gene. The V gene lost 4 bases and the J gene lost 4 bases, with 9 bases spanning the gap. The CDR3 is made up of 12 amino acids. Germline lookup yields CDR1 SGHDT and CDR2 YYEEEE. In nucleotides, the CDR3 is TGTGCCAGCAGCATCGACACTTACGAGCAGTACTTC. Its protein product is CASSIDTYEQYF. The variable domain in full, completed from reference TRBV5-6 and TRBJ2-7, reads DAGVTQSPTHLIKTRGQQVTLRCSPKSGHDTVSWYQQALGQGPQFIFQYYEEEERQRGNFPDRFSGHQFPNYSSELNVNALLLGDSALYLCASSIDTYEQYFGPGTRLTVT.

V usage is TRBV6-5 and J usage is TRBJ1-1, with D tentatively TRBD1 (6 bases). This CDR3 comprises 14 residues. The V gene lost 2 bases and the J gene lost 1 base, with 8 bases spanning the gap. The germline V gene encodes CDR1 MNHEY and CDR2 SVGAGI. CDR3 nucleotides: TGTGCCAGCAGTTACGACAGGCCGAACACTGAAGCTTTCTTT. Translating gives CASSYDRPNTEAFF.

The chain has TRBV11-2 and TRBJ1-2; D may be TRBD1 (5 bases). Trimming stripped 5 bases from V and 0 bases from J, with 16 bases between. The CDR3 sequence is 16 residues long. The V gene's germline CDR1 is SGHAT and CDR2 FQNNGV. CDR3 nucleotide sequence: TGTGCCAGCAGCCTCCTCATAGGGGTCCCTAACTATGGCTACACCTTC. Translated: CASSLLIGVPNYGYTF.

The J gene is TRBJ2-1, the V gene TRBV28; possible D gene TRBD2, 6 bases. The CDR3 contains 13 residues. V was clipped by 6 bases and J by 4 bases, with 10 bases between them. Germline V lookup: CDR1 MDHEN, CDR2 SYDVKM. The CDR3 loop is CASRDYSYNEQFF. In nucleotides, the CDR3 is TGTGCCAGCAGGGACTACTCATACAATGAGCAGTTCTTC.

The rearrangement uses TRBV4-1 and TRBJ2-2; D is possibly TRBD2 (6 bases). V gave up 0 bases and J gave up 7 bases, with 15 bases separating them. The CDR3 runs 16 residues. Looked up from germline, CDR1 is MGHRA and CDR2 is YSYEKL. The CDR3 DNA reads TGCGCCAGCAGCCAAGAGTCAGTAGGAGGGAACGGGGAGCTGTTTTTT. Translated, it gives CASSQESVGGNGELFF.

The rearrangement links TRBV6-6 to TRBJ2-4, with D possibly being TRBD1 (6 bases). Trimming took off 5 bases at V and 4 bases at J, with 18 bases between the two ends. Germline CDR1 MNHNY, CDR2 SVGAGI (reference sequence). This CDR3 spans 16 amino acids. The CDR3 reads CASSISGEGGKNIQYF. The CDR3 region has the DNA TGTGCCAGCAGTATCTCAGGGGAAGGTGGTAAAAACATTCAGTACTTC.

The chain links TRBV4-1 to TRBJ2-2; 7 bases agree with TRBD1. CDR1 is MGHRA and CDR2 is YSYEKL in the germline V gene. The CDR3 loop spans 16 amino acids. The V gene end was trimmed by 3 bases and the J gene end by 2 bases; junction bases not matched to a gene: 6. The CDR3 is CASSQWTGKNTGELFF. CDR3 nucleotide sequence: TGCGCCAGCAGCCAGTGGACAGGAAAAAACACCGGGGAGCTGTTTTTT.

The CDR3 nucleotides are TGTGCCAGCAGCGTTGACAGAGGTAATGAAAAACTGTTTTTT. It specifies CASSVDRGNEKLFF. The chain has TRBV9 and TRBJ1-4; TRBD1 is a possible D gene (5 bases). Germline V gene sequence: CDR1 SGDLS, CDR2 YYNGEE. Trimming took 2 bases from V and 4 from J, leaving 9 bases between them. There are 14 residues in the CDR3.

CDR3 DNA sequence: TGTGCCAGCAGTGATAGGACAGGGGGGACGGGGCCCCAGCATTTT. Its protein product is CASSDRTGGTGPQHF. V and J are TRBV6-1 and TRBJ1-5, with 10 bases aligning to TRBD1. The CDR3 sequence is 15 residues long. CDR1 is MNHNS, CDR2 SASEGT, per germline. Trimming cost V 3 bases and J 9 bases; bases outside gene matches: 8.

This clone has a single count. The V gene is TRBV7-9, the J gene TRBJ2-1; the D is unclear. This CDR3 has 13 amino acids. Trimming removed 5 bases from V and 7 bases from J, with 12 bases in between. CDR1 and CDR2 (germline): SEHNR, FQNEAQ (reference sequence). The CDR3 sequence: CASSLQTRNEQFF. CDR3 nucleotides: TGTGCCAGCAGCCTACAGACCCGAAATGAGCAGTTCTTC.

The chain employs TRBV7-6 and TRBJ2-5; 10 bases line up with TRBD1. V lost 5 bases, J lost 0 bases, and 21 bases stayed unmatched. Germline CDR1 reads SGHVS; CDR2 reads FNYEAQ. The CDR3 extends over 21 amino acids. The CDR3 spells CASSVRDRGGYGTGYQETQYF. In DNA form, the CDR3 reads TGTGCCAGCAGCGTAAGGGACAGGGGTGGTTATGGGACGGGGTACCAAGAGACCCAGTACTTC. The complete variable domain, with remaining parts taken from reference TRBV7-6 and TRBJ2-5, reads GAGVSQSPRYKVTKRGQDVALRCDPISGHVSLYWYRQALGQGPEFLTYFNYEAQQDKSGLPNDRFSAERPEGSISTLTIQRTEQRDSAMYRCASSVRDRGGYGTGYQETQYFGPGTRLLVL.

This sequence joins TRBV4-1 and TRBJ1-1; tentative D call: TRBD1 (6 bases). Germline V gives CDR1 MGHRA, CDR2 YSYEKL. The V end was cut by 1 base, the J end by 10 bases, with 10 bases between. CDR3 size: 12 residues. In nucleotides, the CDR3 is TGCGCCAGCAGCCAAGGCAGGGGCGCAGCTTTCTTT. It is translated as CASSQGRGAAFF.

The chain uses TRBV18 and TRBJ2-4; 7 nucleotides agree with TRBD2. This CDR3 has 15 residues. Unmatched junction bases numbered 11, after V lost 3 bases and J lost 9 bases. Germline assignment: CDR1 KGHSH and CDR2 LQKENI. As DNA, the CDR3 is TGTGCCAGCTCACCGGGGCGGCGGGAGTCAGGCATTCAGTACTTC. Protein sequence: CASSPGRRESGIQYF.

The V gene is TRBV28, the J gene TRBJ2-1; no reliable D call. The ends were cut back, 4 bases at V and 5 bases at J, with 18 bases in the middle. The V gene's germline CDR1 is MDHEN and CDR2 SYDVKM. This CDR3 contains 16 residues. In DNA form, the CDR3 reads TGTGCCAGCAGTTCCCCTTCTAGACCCATTAACAATGAGCAGTTCTTC. Its protein product is CASSSPSRPINNEQFF.